Listed here are 13 T cell receptor beta chains from one sample, sequenced in a study of yellow fever vaccine responses in identical twins. MiXCR, applied by TCRdb to the RT-PCR reads, yields one record per CDR3 protein. The table has around 20,000 distinct CDR3 sequences, approximately 63% seen once. The source material was T cells from blood (PBMCs), unsorted or a sorted subset (not recorded which), sampled before or after yellow fever vaccination (not recorded which). These receptors were collected from a woman aged 18-30 years who received the yellow fever vaccine.

The chain has TRBV7-9 and TRBJ1-3; D ambiguous. The V and J ends lost 5 bases and 7 bases respectively, with 9 bases between them. The CDR3 is made up of 12 amino acids. Germline lookup yields CDR1 SEHNR and CDR2 FQNEAQ (reference sequence). Here the CDR3 reads CASSQDPNTIYF. The CDR3 DNA reads TGTGCCAGCAGCCAGGATCCGAACACCATATATTTT.

The chain links TRBV18 to TRBJ2-5, with 11 bases that match TRBD2. The trim removed 0 bases at V and 2 bases at J, leaving 5 bases unmatched. CDR1 is KGHSH, CDR2 LQKENI, per germline. This CDR3 is 17 amino acids long. CDR3 DNA: TGTGCCAGCTCACCACCGGCTAGCGGGGGGAAACAAGAGACCCAGTACTTC. It specifies CASSPPASGGKQETQYF.

The V gene is TRBV5-1, the J gene TRBJ2-2; TRBD1 matches 7 bases. Germline V gene lookup returns CDR1 SGHRS and CDR2 YFSETQ. The CDR3 covers 15 residues. With V trimmed by 3 bases and J by 0 bases, 2 bases remained unmatched. This chain's CDR3 is CASSSTGANTGELFF. CDR3 nucleotide sequence: TGCGCCAGCAGCTCAACAGGGGCGAACACCGGGGAGCTGTTTTTT.

The chain joins TRBV11-2 to TRBJ2-2, with 14 nucleotides matching TRBD2. The CDR3 is made up of 15 amino acids. Germline lookup yields CDR1 SGHAT and CDR2 FQNNGV. With 5 bases clipped from V and 9 bases from J, the junction kept 5 bases outside the gene matches. CDR3 sequence reads: CASSPTSGGARELFF. The CDR3 nucleotides read TGTGCCAGCAGCCCGACTAGCGGGGGGGCCCGGGAGCTGTTTTTT.

The V and J genes are TRBV5-1 and TRBJ1-4, with TRBD1 matching 7 bases. V dropped 4 bases and J dropped 3; count of bases not matched to a gene: 3. This CDR3 comprises 14 residues. Germline V gives CDR1 SGHRS, CDR2 YFSETQ. The CDR3 reads CASSPGQPNEKLFF. The CDR3 nucleotides are TGCGCCAGCAGCCCGGGACAGCCTAATGAAAAACTGTTTTTT. Supplemented by reference TRBV5-1 and TRBJ1-4, the full variable domain reads KAGVTQTPRYLIKTRGQQVTLSCSPISGHRSVSWYQQTPGQGLQFLFEYFSETQRNKGNFPGRFSGRQFSNSRSEMNVSTLELGDSALYLCASSPGQPNEKLFFGSGTQLSVL.

This chain joins TRBV6-1 and TRBJ2-3; the D gene is possibly TRBD1 (5 bases). This CDR3 has 13 amino acids. The germline CDR1 and CDR2 sequences are MNHNS and SASEGT. Trimming stripped 8 bases from V and 4 bases from J, with 13 bases between. CDR3 coding DNA: TGTGCCAGCGGCAGGGCGGTTGCAGATACGCAGTATTTT. Its translation is CASGRAVADTQYF.

The chain combines TRBV28 with TRBJ2-7; D might be TRBD1 (5 bases). Trimming removed 5 bases at V and 0 bases at J, with 8 bases between. This CDR3 contains 13 residues. Germline V gives CDR1 MDHEN, CDR2 SYDVKM. The CDR3 here is CASSEDSSYEQYV. For the CDR3, the DNA is TGTGCCAGCAGTGAAGACAGCTCCTACGAGCAGTACGTC.

The chain is built from TRBV6-2 or TRBV6-3 and TRBJ2-1; 8 nucleotides match TRBD2. The ends lost 7 bases at V and 7 bases at J; junction bases unmatched: 9. Per germline, CDR1 MNHEY and CDR2 SVGEGT. The CDR3 is 14 residues long. CDR3: CASTPAGDVNEQFF. The CDR3 coding sequence is TGTGCCAGCACCCCAGCGGGAGACGTAAATGAGCAGTTCTTC.

The chain carries TRBV6-5 and TRBJ1-5; D unclear. CDR1 and CDR2 (germline): MNHEY, SVGAGI. This CDR3 has 13 residues. V shed 0 bases and J shed 1 base, with 1 base lying between them. Here the CDR3 reads CASSYSSNQPQHF. CDR3 coding DNA: TGTGCCAGCAGTTACTCGAGCAATCAGCCCCAGCATTTT.

V is TRBV10-3 and J is TRBJ2-2; 9 nucleotides line up with TRBD1. CDR3 length equals 13 residues. V lost 10 bases and J lost 6; bases outside the gene matches: 6. Germline V gives CDR1 ENHRY, CDR2 SYGVKD. DNA for the CDR3: TGTGCCACACGACAGGGGGAAGCCGGGGAGCTGTTTTTT. Translation gives CATRQGEAGELFF.

The chain combines TRBV18 with TRBJ2-7; D might be TRBD1 (5 bases). V dropped 3 bases and J dropped 5 bases, with 8 bases sitting between them. Per germline, CDR1 KGHSH and CDR2 LQKENI. The CDR3 length is 12 residues. The CDR3 nucleotides read TGTGCCAGCTCACCCCAGGGAAACGAGCAGTACTTC. Encoded protein: CASSPQGNEQYF.

The chain has TRBV18 and TRBJ1-2, with D tentatively TRBD1 (6 bases). Per germline, CDR1 KGHSH and CDR2 LQKENI. V gave up 2 bases and J gave up 4 bases, with 14 bases separating them. This CDR3 comprises 15 residues. The CDR3 nucleotides read TGTGCCAGCTCACCAACGGGGGGCCAGGGCTATGGCTACACCTTC. Protein: CASSPTGGQGYGYTF.

This chain links TRBV7-6 with TRBJ1-1, with D possibly matching TRBD1 (5 bases). The CDR3 extends over 15 amino acids. Trimming took 5 bases from V and 2 from J, leaving 15 bases between them. From germline, CDR1 is SGHVS and CDR2 FNYEAQ. CDR3 sequence: CASSPQGPTNTEAFF. CDR3 DNA sequence: TGTGCCAGCAGCCCCCAGGGTCCTACAAACACTGAAGCTTTCTTT.